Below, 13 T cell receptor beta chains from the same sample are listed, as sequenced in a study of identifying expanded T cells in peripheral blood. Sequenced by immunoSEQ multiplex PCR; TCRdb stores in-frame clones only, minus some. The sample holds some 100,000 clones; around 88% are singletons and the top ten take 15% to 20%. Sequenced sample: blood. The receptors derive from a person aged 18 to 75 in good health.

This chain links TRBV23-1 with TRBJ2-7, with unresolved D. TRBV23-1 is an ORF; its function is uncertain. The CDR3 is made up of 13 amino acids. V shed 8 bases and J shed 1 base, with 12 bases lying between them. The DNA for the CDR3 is TGCGCCAGCTACCGAACAGAATCCTACGAGCAGTACTTC. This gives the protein CASYRTESYEQYF.

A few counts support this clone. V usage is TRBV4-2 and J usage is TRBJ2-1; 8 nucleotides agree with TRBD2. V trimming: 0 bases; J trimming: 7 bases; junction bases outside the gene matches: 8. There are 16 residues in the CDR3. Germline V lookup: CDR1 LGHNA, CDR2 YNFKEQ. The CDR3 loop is CASSQDPSGGRNEQFF. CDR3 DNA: TGTGCCAGCAGCCAAGATCCCAGCGGGGGCAGGAATGAGCAGTTCTTC.

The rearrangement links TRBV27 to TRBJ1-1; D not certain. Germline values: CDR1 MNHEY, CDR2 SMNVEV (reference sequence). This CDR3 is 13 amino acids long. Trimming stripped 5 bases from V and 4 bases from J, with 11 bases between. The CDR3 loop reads CASSLKAGTEAFF. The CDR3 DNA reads TGTGCCAGCAGTCTGAAGGCGGGCACTGAAGCTTTCTTT.

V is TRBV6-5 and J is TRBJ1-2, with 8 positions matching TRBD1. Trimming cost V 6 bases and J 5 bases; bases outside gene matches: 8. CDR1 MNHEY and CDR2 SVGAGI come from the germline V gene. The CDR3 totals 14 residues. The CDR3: CASRRQGTVYGYTF. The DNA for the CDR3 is TGTGCCAGCAGACGACAGGGGACGGTTTATGGCTACACCTTC.

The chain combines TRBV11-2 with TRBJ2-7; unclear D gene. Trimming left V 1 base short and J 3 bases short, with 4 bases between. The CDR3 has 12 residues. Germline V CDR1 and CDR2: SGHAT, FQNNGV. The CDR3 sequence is CASSLVNYEQYF. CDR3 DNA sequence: TGTGCCAGCAGCTTAGTCAACTACGAGCAGTACTTC.

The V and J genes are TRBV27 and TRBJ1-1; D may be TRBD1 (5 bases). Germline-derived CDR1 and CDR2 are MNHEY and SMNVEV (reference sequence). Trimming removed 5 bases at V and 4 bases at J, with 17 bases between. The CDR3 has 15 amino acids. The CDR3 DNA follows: TGTGCCAGCAGTCCATCCAAGGCAGGGCCCACTGAAGCTTTCTTT. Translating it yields CASSPSKAGPTEAFF.

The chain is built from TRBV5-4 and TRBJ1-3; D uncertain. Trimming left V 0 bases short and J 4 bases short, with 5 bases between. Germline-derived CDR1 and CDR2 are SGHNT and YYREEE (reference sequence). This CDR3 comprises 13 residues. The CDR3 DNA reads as TGTGCCAGCAGCTTGGACAGCGGAAACACCATATATTTT. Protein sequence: CASSLDSGNTIYF.

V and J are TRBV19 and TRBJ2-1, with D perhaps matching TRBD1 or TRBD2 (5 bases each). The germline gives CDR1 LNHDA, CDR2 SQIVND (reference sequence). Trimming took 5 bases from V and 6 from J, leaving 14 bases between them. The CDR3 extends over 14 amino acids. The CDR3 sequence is CASSASGTSNEQFF. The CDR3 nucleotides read TGTGCCAGTAGTGCTTCCGGGACGAGCAATGAGCAGTTCTTC.

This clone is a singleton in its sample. The CDR3 reads CASSLIGTGGGTEQYF. DNA of the CDR3: TGTGCCAGCAGTTTAATCGGCACAGGGGGCGGGACCGAGCAGTACTTC. The V call is TRBV6-5, the J call TRBJ2-7; 9 positions agree with TRBD1. The CDR3 is made up of 16 amino acids. The J segment lost 6 bases and the V segment lost 4 bases, leaving 13 bases of the junction unmatched. Germline V gives CDR1 MNHEY, CDR2 SVGAGI.

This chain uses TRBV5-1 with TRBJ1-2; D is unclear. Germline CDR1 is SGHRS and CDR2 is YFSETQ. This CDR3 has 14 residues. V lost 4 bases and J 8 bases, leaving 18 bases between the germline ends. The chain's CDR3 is CASSAGTALNGYTF. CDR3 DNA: TGCGCCAGCAGCGCCGGAACAGCCCTCAACGGCTACACCTTC.

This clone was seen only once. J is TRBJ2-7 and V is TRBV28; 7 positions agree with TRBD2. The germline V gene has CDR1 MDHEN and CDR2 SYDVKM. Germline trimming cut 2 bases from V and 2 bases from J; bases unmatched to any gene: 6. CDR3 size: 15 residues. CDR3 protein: CASSLGRAGAYEQYF. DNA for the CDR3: TGTGCCAGCAGTTTAGGAAGGGCGGGGGCCTACGAGCAGTACTTC.

CDR3 bases: TGTGCCAGCAGCTCTCGACAGGAACTAAATTCACCCCTCCACTTT. Translation gives CASSSRQELNSPLHF. This sequence joins TRBV9 and TRBJ1-6; weak D call: TRBD1 (6 bases). Trimming removed 4 bases at V and 7 bases at J, with 15 bases between. The length of the CDR3 is 15 residues. From germline, CDR1 is SGDLS and CDR2 YYNGEE. Combining the CDR3 with reference TRBV9 and TRBJ1-6 gives the whole variable domain DSGVTQTPKHLITATGQRVTLRCSPRSGDLSVYWYQQSLDQGLQFLIQYYNGEERAKGNILERFSAQQFPDLHSELNLSSLELGDSALYFCASSSRQELNSPLHFGNGTRLTVT.

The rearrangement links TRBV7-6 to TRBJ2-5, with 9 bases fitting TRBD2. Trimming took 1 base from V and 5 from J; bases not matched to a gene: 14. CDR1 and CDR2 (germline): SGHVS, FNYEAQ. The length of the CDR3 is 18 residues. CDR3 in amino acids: CASSLDVERGADWETQYF. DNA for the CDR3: TGTGCCAGCAGCTTAGACGTGGAGCGGGGGGCAGATTGGGAGACCCAGTACTTC.